The 29 T cell receptor beta chains below come from one sample, sequenced in a study of identical twins (dated by TCRdb to about 2016). Library construction relied on 5' RACE. Sequencing took place on an Illumina HiSeq 2000. TCRdb took the public reads, trimmed them with fastp at Q25, ran MiXCR for clone calling and kept in-frame beta chains. Each CDR3 protein gets just one entry, which takes the most common genes and DNA from the rows behind it. In all, the sample holds around 1.7 million distinct CDR3 sequences, and roughly a third of those were seen once. The ten top clones hold about 0.25% of the sample. The sequencing input was cord blood. The receptor source for this set is a newborn girl in good health.

This clonotype was detected once. This rearrangement joins TRBV5-1 to TRBJ2-1; D gene ambiguous. The J call is doubtful: the DNA matches TRBJ2-7 better. The CDR3 has 16 residues. Germline lookup yields CDR1 SGHRS and CDR2 YFSETQ. CDR3 coding DNA: TGCGCCAGCAGCTTGCGGTACCTCGTCTCCTACAATGAGCAGTACTTC. This sequence encodes CASSLRYLVSYNEQYF.

The chain combines TRBV27 with TRBJ2-1; 12 nucleotides agree with TRBD2. The length of the CDR3 is 15 residues. Germline CDR1 and CDR2: MNHEY and SMNVEV (reference sequence). Trimming took 7 bases from V and 4 from J; bases not matched to a gene: 5. In DNA, the CDR3 is TGTGCCAGCATCGTGACTAGCGGGAGATACAATGAGCAGTTCTTC. Protein: CASIVTSGRYNEQFF.

J is TRBJ1-6 and V is TRBV27, with TRBD1 identical over 9 bases. V lost 5 bases and J lost 9; bases outside the gene matches: 8. Germline CDR1 reads MNHEY; CDR2 reads SMNVEV (reference sequence). The CDR3 has 15 residues. This CDR3 reads CASSGWDRDFSPLHF. The CDR3, as DNA: TGTGCCAGCAGTGGATGGGACAGGGATTTTTCACCCCTCCACTTT.

CDR3 amino acids: CASSLYRAISGANVLTF. The CDR3 region has the DNA TGTGCCAGCAGCCTTTACAGGGCAATCTCTGGGGCCAACGTCCTGACTTTC. The rearrangement joins TRBV7-9 to TRBJ2-6; D is perhaps TRBD1 (6 bases). CDR1 and CDR2 (germline): SEHNR, FQNEAQ (reference sequence). The CDR3 covers 17 residues. The V end was cut by 5 bases, the J end by 0 bases, with 14 bases between.

V gene TRBV4-1 combines with J gene TRBJ1-6; D remains unclear. The CDR3 has 12 residues. Germline assignment: CDR1 MGHRA and CDR2 YSYEKL. The ends were cut back, 4 bases at V and 12 bases at J, with 10 bases in the middle. In nucleotides, the CDR3 is TGCGCCAGCAGCCCTGTGGGGAGACCCCTCCACTTT. Its translation is CASSPVGRPLHF.

V is TRBV7-2 and J is TRBJ2-1; 8 bases agree with TRBD2. Looked up from germline, CDR1 is SGHTA and CDR2 is FQGNSA. The CDR3 runs 17 residues. The trim removed 5 bases at V and 7 bases at J, leaving 16 bases unmatched. CDR3 sequence: CASSHHSPFSGTNEQFF. The CDR3 DNA follows: TGTGCCAGCAGCCACCACAGTCCTTTTAGCGGGACGAATGAGCAGTTCTTC.

This clonotype has only a few counts. V gene TRBV4-1 combines with J gene TRBJ2-5; perhaps TRBD2 as D (5 bases). Trimming took 2 bases from V and 5 from J, leaving 15 bases between them. The V gene's germline CDR1 is MGHRA and CDR2 YSYEKL. This CDR3 is 15 amino acids long. In nucleotides, the CDR3 is TGCGCCAGCAGCCAAATAGGACTTCTGAGTGAGACCCAGTACTTC. It specifies CASSQIGLLSETQYF.

This clonotype was counted between two and nine times. The chain carries TRBV25-1 and TRBJ1-2; a weak D match, TRBD1 (5 bases). The V and J ends lost 3 bases and 0 bases respectively, with 17 bases between them. Germline CDR1 reads MGHDK; CDR2 reads SYGVNS. This CDR3 comprises 17 residues. CDR3 amino acids: CASSESGAVETNYGYTF. For the CDR3, the DNA is TGTGCCAGCAGTGAGAGTGGGGCTGTCGAAACTAACTATGGCTACACCTTC.

V and J are TRBV7-2 and TRBJ2-3; D is unresolved. This CDR3 region has 13 residues. In germline, CDR1 is SGHTA, CDR2 FQGNSA. With 3 bases removed from V and 4 bases from J, the gap between germline ends came to 8 bases. CDR3 bases: TGTGCCAGCAGCTTCGACTTCGCAGATACGCAGTATTTT. This codes for CASSFDFADTQYF.

This rearrangement joins TRBV15 to TRBJ2-5, with 12 bases matching TRBD2. Germline CDR1 reads LNHNV; CDR2 reads YYDKDF (reference sequence). CDR3 length equals 20 residues. V lost 0 bases and J lost 11; bases outside the gene matches: 22. The CDR3 sequence is CATSRDLRASGGAFYNEQYF. CDR3 nucleotide sequence: TGTGCCACCAGCAGAGATTTGCGGGCTAGCGGGGGGGCTTTCTACAATGAGCAGTACTTC.

This clonotype showed up just a few times. The chain is built from TRBV6-6 and TRBJ1-2; 8 bases match TRBD1. Per germline, CDR1 MNHNY and CDR2 SVGAGI (reference sequence). The CDR3 extends over 14 amino acids. V was pared by 2 bases and J by 8 bases, with 7 bases of the junction left unmatched. CDR3 bases: TGTGCCAGCAGTTACGTCCGGACAGGGAGCGGCTACACCTTC. Amino acids: CASSYVRTGSGYTF.

The chain couples TRBV2 to TRBJ2-3; D uncertain. V lost 3 bases, J lost 4 bases, and 14 bases lay in between. Germline values: CDR1 SNHLY, CDR2 FYNNEI. The CDR3 is 15 amino acids. CDR3 sequence: CASSESPLRADTQYF. Here the CDR3 DNA reads TGTGCCAGCAGTGAGTCCCCCCTCCGCGCAGATACGCAGTATTTT.

For the CDR3, the DNA is TGCGCCAGCAGCCCAAGAAAGGCGGACACCGGGGAGCTGTTTTTT. It translates to CASSPRKADTGELFF. J is TRBJ2-2 and V is TRBV5-1, with no clear D. Germline CDR1 SGHRS, CDR2 YFSETQ. The CDR3 runs 15 residues. Deletions cut 4 bases from V and 3 bases from J, with 13 bases between.

V usage is TRBV29-1 and J usage is TRBJ2-3; D not certain. V was clipped by 4 bases and J by 4 bases, with 12 bases between them. CDR3 size: 13 residues. Germline V gene data show CDR1 as SQVTM and CDR2 as ANQGSEA. As DNA, the CDR3 is TGCAGCGTTGGCGGTCATCGGCCAGATACGCAGTATTTT. The encoded protein is CSVGGHRPDTQYF.

The chain has TRBV5-1 and TRBJ2-2; D is unclear. In germline, CDR1 is SGHRS, CDR2 YFSETQ. The V end was cut by 4 bases, the J end by 0 bases, with 13 bases between. The length of the CDR3 is 16 residues. The chain's CDR3 is CASSLYKIANTGELFF. CDR3 DNA sequence: TGCGCCAGCAGCCTATACAAGATCGCGAACACCGGGGAGCTGTTTTTT.

V usage is TRBV12-3 or TRBV12-4 and J usage is TRBJ2-4; no reliable D call. The DNA end lines up better with TRBJ2-7; the J call may be wrong. The CDR3 extends over 17 amino acids. CDR3 in DNA: TGTGCCAGCAACAGTTTAGCCCGCCTCCCTAACCACTACGAGCAGTACTTC. Protein product: CASNSLARLPNHYEQYF.

This clonotype was observed a few times. The V call is TRBV20-1, the J call TRBJ2-1; possible D gene TRBD2, 6 bases. Trimming left V 3 bases short and J 0 bases short, with 9 bases between. The CDR3 has 14 amino acids. The germline CDR1 and CDR2 sequences are DFQATT and SNEGSKA (reference sequence). The DNA of the CDR3 is TGCAGTGCTAGCGGGGGTCTCTCCTACAATGAGCAGTTCTTC. Its protein product is CSASGGLSYNEQFF.

The rearrangement links TRBV4-1 to TRBJ1-5; the match to TRBD1 covers 7 bases. The V and J ends lost 3 bases and 1 base, in that order; junction bases with no gene match: 3. The CDR3 consists of 15 residues. Germline V lookup: CDR1 MGHRA, CDR2 YSYEKL. The CDR3 spells CASSHPGQSNQPQHF. In nucleotides, the CDR3 is TGCGCCAGCAGCCACCCGGGACAGAGCAATCAGCCCCAGCATTTT.

The chain is built from TRBV20-1 and TRBJ1-5, with 9 bases that match TRBD1. The V gene end was trimmed by 1 base and the J gene end by 3 bases; junction bases not matched to a gene: 13. The CDR3 runs to 18 residues. CDR1 and CDR2 from the germline V gene are DFQATT and SNEGSKA (reference sequence). CDR3 in DNA: TGCAGTGCTAGAGCTACTTCCGGGACAGGGCTCTACAATCAGCCCCAGCATTTT. Residues: CSARATSGTGLYNQPQHF.

This clonotype was seen a few times. The DNA of the CDR3 is TGTGCCAGCAGTTCCGGGACAGGGAGGTCCAATCAGCCCCAGCATTTT. It specifies CASSSGTGRSNQPQHF. The chain carries TRBV12-3 or TRBV12-4 and TRBJ1-5, with 9 nucleotides matching TRBD1. The CDR3 runs 16 residues. V gave up 4 bases and J gave up 3 bases; unmatched junction bases: 7.

This CDR3 is CATSDPRGTQETQYF. The CDR3 DNA reads TGTGCCACCAGTGACCCTAGGGGCACCCAAGAGACCCAGTACTTC. The rearrangement links TRBV24-1 to TRBJ2-5, with D possibly TRBD1 on 5 matching bases. The CDR3 runs to 15 residues. The germline CDR1 and CDR2 sequences are KGHDR and SFDVKD. V was pared by 4 bases and J by 1 base, with 12 bases between.

V usage is TRBV24-1 and J usage is TRBJ2-3; 12 bases are shared with TRBD2. Germline CDR1 reads KGHDR; CDR2 reads SFDVKD. The CDR3 runs 18 residues. V was pared by 0 bases and J by 5 bases, with 8 bases of the junction left unmatched. CDR3 loop: CATSDLPTSGRLGDTQYF. In DNA form, the CDR3 reads TGTGCCACCAGTGATTTGCCTACTAGCGGGAGGCTGGGAGATACGCAGTATTTT.

This clonotype has just a few counts. The chain recombines TRBV3-1 with TRBJ2-1; D is unclear. Germline lookup yields CDR1 LGHDT and CDR2 YNNKEL (reference sequence). This CDR3 is built from 15 residues. Trimming left V 3 bases short and J 10 bases short, with 19 bases between. Here the CDR3 DNA reads TGTGCCAGCAGCCACCTAGGATCACGGAACTACGAGCAGTTCTTC. It yields the protein CASSHLGSRNYEQFF.

The rearrangement joins TRBV11-2 to TRBJ2-7; D is uncertain. The V gene lost 5 bases and the J gene lost 3 bases, with 14 bases spanning the gap. The CDR3 extends over 14 amino acids. Germline CDR1 reads SGHAT; CDR2 reads FQNNGV. CDR3 loop: CASSSRPDLYEQYF. CDR3 DNA sequence: TGTGCCAGCAGCAGCAGACCCGACCTCTACGAGCAGTACTTC.

There are many counts of this clonotype. The V call is TRBV28, the J call TRBJ2-1; D is possibly TRBD1 or TRBD2 (5 bases each). CDR3 size: 16 residues. Trimming shortened V by 4 bases and J by 8 bases, and 21 bases separated the two germline ends. The germline gives CDR1 MDHEN, CDR2 SYDVKM. Here the CDR3 reads CASSYLNPVRGDEQFF. DNA for the CDR3: TGTGCCAGCAGTTACCTAAATCCGGTTAGAGGGGATGAGCAGTTCTTC.

The V gene is TRBV7-9, the J gene TRBJ1-1; 8 bases are a match to TRBD1. CDR3 length: 15 amino acids. V lost 4 bases to trimming and J lost 4 bases; unmatched junction nucleotides: 8. The germline V gene encodes CDR1 SEHNR and CDR2 FQNEAQ (reference sequence). Here the CDR3 DNA reads TGTGCCAGCAGCTCATTAACTGGACAGGGCACTGAAGCTTTCTTT. Amino acid sequence: CASSSLTGQGTEAFF.

This clonotype has only one observation. V and J are TRBV6-6 and TRBJ2-7; 9 nucleotides line up with TRBD2. The CDR3 runs to 15 residues. After removal of 5 bases from V and 5 bases from J, the junction contained 10 bases not matched to a gene. CDR1 MNHNY and CDR2 SVGAGI come from the germline V gene (reference sequence). The CDR3: CASSVRIAGEDEQYF. The DNA for the CDR3 is TGTGCCAGCAGTGTGAGGATAGCGGGAGAGGACGAGCAGTACTTC.

This clonotype was observed a few times. The chain carries TRBV12-3 or TRBV12-4 and TRBJ2-1, with 7 bases that match TRBD2. The CDR3 totals 15 residues. V shed 7 bases, J shed 2 bases, and the junction held 8 bases outside the gene matches. In DNA, the CDR3 is TGTGCCAGCAACCCGGGACTACCAACCTACAATGAGCAGTTCTTC. It encodes CASNPGLPTYNEQFF.

The genes are TRBV24-1 and TRBJ2-7; the match to TRBD2 covers 8 bases. This CDR3 is built from 15 residues. J gave up 3 bases and V 5 bases, and 8 bases lay outside the gene matches. Germline CDR1 is KGHDR and CDR2 is SFDVKD. This chain's CDR3 is CATSVGLAGHYEQYF. CDR3 in DNA: TGTGCCACCAGTGTGGGTTTAGCGGGGCACTACGAGCAGTACTTC.